These 21 T cell receptor beta chains were sequenced from one sample in a study of T cells in Graves' hyperthyroidism and ophthalmopathy. Using RNA transcripts as the source, TCR beta CDR3 regions were amplified. TCR CDR3 underwent first-round RT-PCR with the HTBI primer set. A single record per CDR3 protein comes from TCRdb applying MiXCR to the multiplex PCR reads. The table shows approximately 400,000 distinct CDR3 sequences, with about 16% occurring only once. The sequencing sample was made of blood. All receptors derive from a young woman with Graves' hyperthyroidism.

This clonotype has at least ten counts. The J gene is TRBJ1-2, the V gene TRBV11-2, with TRBD1 as a possible D gene (5 bases). The CDR3 runs to 14 residues. Germline lookup yields CDR1 SGHAT and CDR2 FQNNGV. V was clipped by 5 bases and J by 8 bases, with 18 bases between them. The CDR3 is CASSPGTASGGYTF. CDR3 bases: TGTGCCAGCAGCCCTGGGACGGCAAGTGGGGGCTACACCTTC.

This sequence joins TRBV7-3 and TRBJ2-2; D is possibly TRBD1 or TRBD2 (5 bases each). Trimming removed 5 bases at V and 4 bases at J, with 20 bases between. CDR3 length: 17 residues. The germline V gene has CDR1 SGHTA and CDR2 FQGTGA. CDR3 loop: CASSRGRGTSVTGELFF. The CDR3 region has the DNA TGTGCCAGCAGCAGGGGTCGAGGGACCTCGGTCACCGGGGAGCTGTTTTTT.

The chain uses TRBV20-1 and TRBJ2-1; TRBD2 might be the D (7 bases). With 7 bases removed from V and 8 bases from J, the gap between germline ends came to 18 bases. The CDR3 length is 13 residues. CDR1 and CDR2 (germline): DFQATT, SNEGSKA (reference sequence). CDR3 protein: CSVPGHGGDEQFF. The CDR3, as DNA: TGCAGTGTCCCGGGACATGGGGGGGATGAGCAGTTCTTC.

In this sample, this clonotype turned up a few times. This sequence joins TRBV20-1 and TRBJ1-2; D not resolved. CDR3 length: 10 amino acids. V was pared by 4 bases and J by 2 bases, with 2 bases between. Germline lookup yields CDR1 DFQATT and CDR2 SNEGSKA (reference sequence). The chain's CDR3 is CSAKNYGYTF. DNA for the CDR3: TGCAGTGCTAAAAACTATGGCTACACCTTC.

The chain is built from TRBV7-9 and TRBJ1-2, with D hard to call. The germline V gene encodes CDR1 SEHNR and CDR2 FQNEAQ (reference sequence). The CDR3 loop spans 12 amino acids. V dropped 5 bases and J dropped 6 bases, with 10 bases sitting between them. CDR3 sequence: CASSIDGDGYTF. CDR3 nucleotide sequence: TGTGCCAGCAGCATTGACGGTGATGGCTACACCTTC.

The table lists this clonotype with a few counts. V usage is TRBV24-1 and J usage is TRBJ1-5; no clear D gene. V gave up 5 bases and J gave up 6 bases, with 13 bases separating them. The CDR3 has 14 residues. Germline CDR1 and CDR2: KGHDR and SFDVKD. The CDR3 is CATSVYRGVQPQHF. The CDR3 DNA is TGTGCCACCAGTGTTTACCGGGGAGTTCAGCCCCAGCATTTT.

The sample holds many counts of this clonotype. V gene TRBV7-9 combines with J gene TRBJ2-5; 12 positions match TRBD1. This CDR3 has 17 residues. Germline V CDR1 and CDR2: SEHNR, FQNEAQ (reference sequence). V lost 4 bases and J lost 5; bases outside the gene matches: 11. The CDR3 region is CASSSTRGDRGPETQYF. The DNA of the CDR3 is TGTGCCAGCAGCTCGACTCGGGGGGACAGGGGGCCGGAGACCCAGTACTTC.

This clonotype has just a few counts. This chain joins TRBV5-4 and TRBJ2-2; D may be TRBD2 (6 bases). V was trimmed by 2 bases and J by 4 bases, leaving 12 bases between them. This CDR3 is built from 15 residues. CDR1 and CDR2 (germline): SGHNT, YYREEE (reference sequence). CDR3 in DNA: TGTGCCAGCAGCTTCGACGGGAGACTCACCGGGGAGCTGTTTTTT. Translating it yields CASSFDGRLTGELFF.

There are many counts of this clonotype. V is TRBV12-3 or TRBV12-4 and J is TRBJ1-5; the D is unclear. This CDR3 contains 14 residues. V was trimmed by 8 bases and J by 1 base, leaving 12 bases between them. The CDR3 reads CASLGGLSNQPQHF. Here the CDR3 DNA reads TGTGCCAGCCTGGGAGGTCTAAGCAATCAGCCCCAGCATTTT.

The table lists this clonotype with many counts. The chain joins TRBV5-1 to TRBJ2-7, with 12 bases aligning to TRBD2. The CDR3 length is 15 residues. With 5 bases clipped from V and 4 bases from J, the junction kept 7 bases outside the gene matches. Germline V gene lookup returns CDR1 SGHRS and CDR2 YFSETQ. CDR3 in DNA: TGCGCCAGCAGTTTCAGGACTAGCGGGGCTTACGAGCAGTACTTC. Its translation is CASSFRTSGAYEQYF.

The rearrangement links TRBV5-1 to TRBJ2-7, with D possibly being TRBD1 (6 bases). V lost 4 bases and J lost 4, with 12 bases in between. The CDR3 extends over 13 amino acids. From germline, CDR1 is SGHRS and CDR2 YFSETQ. The CDR3 reads CASSPDRDYEQYF. Written as DNA, the CDR3 is TGCGCCAGCAGCCCGGACAGAGATTACGAGCAGTACTTC.

At least ten counts were recorded for this clonotype. This chain links TRBV20-1 with TRBJ2-1; possibly TRBD2 for D (5 bases). Germline V gene lookup returns CDR1 DFQATT and CDR2 SNEGSKA (reference sequence). The CDR3 spans 14 residues. Trimming shortened V by 6 bases and J by 1 base, and 13 bases separated the two germline ends. CDR3 sequence: CSAQDYRSYNEQFF. In DNA form, the CDR3 reads TGCAGTGCCCAAGACTACCGGTCCTACAATGAGCAGTTCTTC.

This sequence joins TRBV30 and TRBJ2-7; D might be TRBD1 (5 bases). V lost 1 base, J lost 3 bases, and 7 bases lay in between. The CDR3 runs 12 residues. Germline V lookup: CDR1 GTSNPN, CDR2 SVGIG (reference sequence). CDR3 loop: CAWSGQGYEQYF. Written as DNA, the CDR3 is TGTGCCTGGAGTGGGCAGGGCTACGAGCAGTACTTC.

This rearrangement joins TRBV7-8 to TRBJ1-1; D gene unclear. The CDR3 loop spans 16 amino acids. The V end was cut by 3 bases, the J end by 4 bases, with 18 bases between. The germline CDR1 and CDR2 sequences are SGHVS and FQNEAQ. CDR3 DNA sequence: TGTGCCAGCAGCTTTCACAAACCACTCCTAGGCACTGAAGCTTTCTTT. Amino acid sequence: CASSFHKPLLGTEAFF.

This clonotype has a count of ten or more. The V and J genes are TRBV5-1 and TRBJ2-1; D uncertain. The length of the CDR3 is 11 residues. Trimming took off 2 bases at V and 6 bases at J, with 3 bases between the two ends. The germline gives CDR1 SGHRS, CDR2 YFSETQ. The CDR3 sequence: CASSFSNEQFF. In DNA, the CDR3 is TGCGCCAGCAGCTTTAGCAATGAGCAGTTCTTC.

This clonotype was seen at least ten times. The DNA for the CDR3 is TGTGCCTGGAGTATGCAGACTAATCAGCCCCAGCATTTT. Protein product: CAWSMQTNQPQHF. The V call is TRBV30, the J call TRBJ1-5; D is uncertain. Germline lookup yields CDR1 GTSNPN and CDR2 SVGIG (reference sequence). V was shortened by 2 bases and J by 4 bases, with 9 bases between the two germline ends. The CDR3 extends over 13 amino acids.

This clonotype was counted only a few times. J is TRBJ1-6 and V is TRBV7-9, with 7 bases matching TRBD1. The CDR3 totals 15 residues. Germline trimming cut 3 bases from V and 7 bases from J; bases unmatched to any gene: 6. CDR1 and CDR2 from the germline V gene are SEHNR and FQNEAQ (reference sequence). This chain's CDR3 is CASSLAGTDNSPLHF. The CDR3, as DNA: TGTGCCAGCAGCTTGGCCGGGACAGACAATTCACCCCTCCACTTT.

This clonotype was seen many times. This rearrangement joins TRBV6-1 to TRBJ2-2; no reliable D call. Trimming took off 3 bases at V and 5 bases at J, with 13 bases between the two ends. The CDR3 is 15 amino acids. The germline CDR1 and CDR2 sequences are MNHNS and SASEGT. Written as DNA, the CDR3 is TGTGCCAGCAGTGAGATCGGATTGTGGACCGGGGAGCTGTTTTTT. Translation: CASSEIGLWTGELFF.

The chain combines TRBV5-4 with TRBJ2-7, with a tentative D call TRBD1 (5 bases). Deletions cut 3 bases from V and 1 base from J, with 11 bases between. CDR3 length equals 14 residues. Germline V gene sequence: CDR1 SGHNT, CDR2 YYREEE (reference sequence). The CDR3 region has the DNA TGTGCCAGCAGCTCAACCCCAGGGTCCTACGAGCAGTACTTC. Translating gives CASSSTPGSYEQYF.

This clonotype has at least ten counts. CDR3 sequence reads: CASSLGLAGAYNEQFF. In DNA form, the CDR3 reads TGTGCCAGCAGCTTAGGACTAGCGGGAGCCTACAATGAGCAGTTCTTC. The rearrangement uses TRBV11-2 and TRBJ2-1, with 12 bases matching TRBD2. The CDR3 runs to 16 residues. Germline CDR1 is SGHAT and CDR2 is FQNNGV. The junction had 0 bases not matched to a gene; V was cut back by 1 base and J by 2 bases.

The chain combines TRBV7-9 with TRBJ2-3; weak D call: TRBD2 (6 bases). The CDR3 is 16 amino acids. V lost 5 bases, J lost 6 bases, and 21 bases lay in between. CDR1 and CDR2 (germline): SEHNR, FQNEAQ (reference sequence). The DNA of the CDR3 is TGTGCCAGCAGCCCGGCGGAGGGTAGCGAGTCGGATACGCAGTATTTT. Its translation is CASSPAEGSESDTQYF.